These 30 T cell receptor beta chains were sequenced from one sample in a study of T cell responses to AZD1222 COVID-19 vaccine. Using immunoSEQ multiplex PCR, the repertoire was profiled, and TCRdb retains in-frame clones only, with some absent. The table includes about 140,000 clones, 89% detected once. The input for sequencing was peripheral blood, taken on day 0 of AZD1222 vaccination. Receptors were obtained from an adult in good health.

V is TRBV5-6 and J is TRBJ2-7; 7 bases are shared with TRBD1. The trim removed 3 bases at V and 3 bases at J, leaving 6 bases unmatched. The CDR3 extends over 14 amino acids. Per the germline V gene, CDR1 is SGHDT and CDR2 is YYEEEE. CDR3 DNA: TGTGCCAGCAGCTCCGGGACAGTCTTCTACGAGCAGTACTTC. Translating it yields CASSSGTVFYEQYF.

The V gene is TRBV24-1, the J gene TRBJ2-2; TRBD2 matches 10 bases. CDR3 length: 15 residues. Trimming took 5 bases from V and 7 from J; bases not matched to a gene: 6. CDR1 is KGHDR and CDR2 is SFDVKD in the germline V gene. CDR3 sequence: CATSGLAGAIGELFF. CDR3 sequence (DNA): TGTGCCACCAGTGGCCTAGCGGGAGCAATCGGGGAGCTGTTTTTT.

V and J are TRBV7-2 and TRBJ2-7; D may be TRBD1 (5 bases). Trimming removed 1 base from V and 4 bases from J, with 17 bases in between. Germline V gives CDR1 SGHTA, CDR2 FQGNSA. The CDR3 covers 16 residues. CDR3 bases: TGTGCCAGCAGCTTAGGTCAGGGCAGTTTAGGGTACGAGCAGTACTTC. It encodes CASSLGQGSLGYEQYF.

This chain joins TRBV5-4 and TRBJ2-3; 10 bases map to TRBD2. This CDR3 has 16 residues. The germline V gene encodes CDR1 SGHNT and CDR2 YYREEE (reference sequence). V dropped 2 bases and J dropped 2; count of bases not matched to a gene: 5. Here the CDR3 DNA reads TGTGCCAGCAGCTTAAGCGGGAGGGCAATCACAGATACGCAGTATTTT. It specifies CASSLSGRAITDTQYF.

The rearrangement joins TRBV7-3 to TRBJ2-3, with unresolved D. The ends were cut back, 5 bases at V and 0 bases at J, with 12 bases in the middle. The CDR3 runs 15 residues. Germline lookup yields CDR1 SGHTA and CDR2 FQGTGA. CDR3 sequence reads: CASSPSLLSTDTQYF. In nucleotides, the CDR3 is TGTGCCAGCAGCCCAAGCCTTCTTAGCACAGATACGCAGTATTTT.

V usage is TRBV7-6 and J usage is TRBJ2-7; possibly TRBD2 for D (5 bases). The V gene's germline CDR1 is SGHVS and CDR2 FNYEAQ. The CDR3 loop spans 12 amino acids. V lost 5 bases and J 7 bases, leaving 12 bases between the germline ends. The CDR3 DNA is TGTGCCAGCAGCCCAAGACCGGGGGAGCAGTACTTC. Protein: CASSPRPGEQYF.

The J gene is TRBJ1-1, the V gene TRBV23-1; a weak D match, TRBD1 (6 bases). TRBV23-1 is filed as an ORF, its function uncertain. The CDR3 has 12 amino acids. V lost 3 bases and J 8 bases, leaving 10 bases between the germline ends. The chain's CDR3 is CASSHQDREAFF. The CDR3 DNA follows: TGCGCCAGCAGTCACCAAGACAGGGAAGCTTTCTTT.

Notes on this clone: The same CDR3 arises from other DNA sequences in this sample as well. The chain combines TRBV15 with TRBJ2-7; D tentatively fits TRBD1 or TRBD2 (5 bases each). Looked up from germline, CDR1 is LNHNV and CDR2 is YYDKDF (reference sequence). The CDR3 extends over 14 amino acids. V was shortened by 1 base and J by 0 bases, with 7 bases between the two germline ends. CDR3 amino acids: CATSRGGSSYEQYF. The CDR3 nucleotides are TGTGCCACCAGCAGAGGGGGGAGCTCCTACGAGCAGTACTTC.

The chain links TRBV28 to TRBJ2-7, with D perhaps assigned TRBD1 or TRBD2 (5 bases each). The V gene lost 4 bases and the J gene lost 3 bases, with 13 bases spanning the gap. The CDR3 loop spans 14 amino acids. The germline V gene has CDR1 MDHEN and CDR2 SYDVKM. CDR3 DNA: TGTGCCAGCAGTTCCCCGAGGGACGGCTACGAGCAGTACTTC. Translation gives CASSSPRDGYEQYF. The full variable domain, in which reference TRBV28 and TRBJ2-7 provide the parts outside the CDR3, is DVKVTQSSRYLVKRTGEKVFLECVQDMDHENMFWYRQDPGLGLRLIYFSYDVKMKEKGDIPEGYSVSREKKERFSLILESASTNQTSMYLCASSSPRDGYEQYFGPGTRLTVT.

This rearrangement joins TRBV6-1 to TRBJ2-2; 14 positions match TRBD2. Germline V gene data show CDR1 as MNHNS and CDR2 as SASEGT. The length of the CDR3 is 18 residues. Unmatched junction bases numbered 10, after V lost 4 bases and J lost 6 bases. CDR3 sequence reads: CASSVYKGLAGAPGELFF. The CDR3 DNA reads as TGTGCCAGCAGTGTTTACAAGGGACTAGCGGGGGCCCCCGGGGAGCTGTTTTTT.

The V and J genes are TRBV5-6 and TRBJ2-5; D call uncertain. V shed 2 bases and J shed 5 bases, with 4 bases lying between them. From germline, CDR1 is SGHDT and CDR2 YYEEEE. The CDR3 totals 11 residues. The CDR3 bases are TGTGCCAGCAGCTTCGAGGAGACCCAGTACTTC. Its translation is CASSFEETQYF.

This rearrangement joins TRBV9 to TRBJ2-6; unclear D gene. The CDR3 is 15 amino acids. Trimming removed 2 bases at V and 0 bases at J, with 6 bases between. The V gene's germline CDR1 is SGDLS and CDR2 YYNGEE. This CDR3 reads CASSVAYSGANVLTF. The DNA of the CDR3 is TGTGCCAGCAGCGTGGCATACTCTGGGGCCAACGTCCTGACTTTC. Full variable domain (missing parts from reference TRBV9 and TRBJ2-6): DSGVTQTPKHLITATGQRVTLRCSPRSGDLSVYWYQQSLDQGLQFLIQYYNGEERAKGNILERFSAQQFPDLHSELNLSSLELGDSALYFCASSVAYSGANVLTFGAGSRLTVL.

The gene calls are TRBV29-1 and TRBJ2-2; no firm D call. V lost 4 bases, J lost 1 base, and 4 bases lay in between. This CDR3 has 12 residues. Germline V CDR1 and CDR2: SQVTM, ANQGSEA. The CDR3 DNA reads TGCAGCGTTGCCAGGAACACCGGGGAGCTGTTTTTT. Translated, it gives CSVARNTGELFF.

The gene calls are TRBV12-5 and TRBJ2-7, with unresolved D. Trimming took off 6 bases at V and 4 bases at J, with 19 bases between the two ends. Germline V lookup: CDR1 LGHNT, CDR2 FRNRAP. This CDR3 is 15 amino acids long. CDR3 nucleotide sequence: TGTGCTAGTGGCAGACGGACCTACGAGGAATACGAGCAGTACTTC. This codes for CASGRRTYEEYEQYF.

The chain uses TRBV6-6 and TRBJ1-4; 12 bases line up with TRBD1. Germline loops: CDR1 MNHNY, CDR2 SVGAGI (reference sequence). The CDR3 totals 20 residues. With 5 bases clipped from V and 4 bases from J, the junction kept 17 bases outside the gene matches. The CDR3, as DNA: TGTGCCAGCAGTCACCCCCGACCCGGGACAGGGGGCATTAGTAATGAAAAACTGTTTTTT. Translated: CASSHPRPGTGGISNEKLFF.

The chain recombines TRBV29-1 with TRBJ2-1; D gene ambiguous. The CDR3 consists of 12 residues. CDR1 and CDR2 (germline): SQVTM, ANQGSEA. V lost 4 bases, J lost 0 bases, and 4 bases lay in between. The CDR3: CSVGSSYNEQFF. CDR3 coding DNA: TGCAGCGTTGGGAGCTCCTACAATGAGCAGTTCTTC.

J is TRBJ1-2 and V is TRBV5-8; tentative D call: TRBD1 (6 bases). CDR3 size: 15 residues. From germline, CDR1 is SGHTS and CDR2 YDEGEE. V gave up 4 bases and J gave up 6 bases, with 19 bases separating them. The CDR3 DNA is TGTGCCAGCAGCCCGTGGGGGGGCGGGAAACATGGCTACACCTTC. As protein: CASSPWGGGKHGYTF.

The chain links TRBV9 to TRBJ2-1, with D perhaps TRBD1 or TRBD2 (5 bases each). V shed 2 bases and J shed 7 bases, with 13 bases lying between them. The germline V gene has CDR1 SGDLS and CDR2 YYNGEE. The CDR3 loop spans 14 amino acids. The CDR3 DNA reads TGTGCCAGCAGCGTTGGAGGCAGGGCTAATGAGCAGTTCTTC. Translation: CASSVGGRANEQFF.

This clone was seen a single time. The chain couples TRBV6-5 to TRBJ1-5, with TRBD1 identical over 8 bases. The CDR3 has 14 residues. In germline, CDR1 is MNHEY, CDR2 SVGAGI. With 6 bases clipped from V and 4 bases from J, the junction kept 5 bases outside the gene matches. The CDR3 DNA is TGTGCCAGCAGCCGACAGGGGTGGAATCAGCCCCAGCATTTT. Translated, it gives CASSRQGWNQPQHF.

The rearrangement links TRBV7-3 to TRBJ1-1; D is undetermined. Germline-derived CDR1 and CDR2 are SGHTA and FQGTGA. Trimming shortened V by 5 bases and J by 0 bases, and 7 bases separated the two germline ends. CDR3 length: 13 residues. The CDR3, as DNA: TGTGCCAGCAGCAGGGAGATGAACACTGAAGCTTTCTTT. Translated, it gives CASSREMNTEAFF.

V usage is TRBV4-2 and J usage is TRBJ1-3; TRBD1 is a possible D gene (6 bases). CDR1 is LGHNA and CDR2 is YNFKEQ in the germline V gene. This CDR3 region has 15 residues. V was trimmed by 1 base and J by 5 bases, leaving 12 bases between them. The CDR3 DNA reads as TGTGCCAGCAGCCAAGTCAGCCAGGGGAGAAACACCATATATTTT. It codes for CASSQVSQGRNTIYF.

V is TRBV5-6 and J is TRBJ2-7; D might be TRBD1 (6 bases). The CDR3 has 14 residues. Germline CDR1 and CDR2: SGHDT and YYEEEE. V was trimmed by 5 bases and J by 2 bases, leaving 14 bases between them. CDR3 loop: CASSLSDSPYEQYF. CDR3 sequence (DNA): TGTGCCAGCAGTTTGTCGGACAGTCCCTACGAGCAGTACTTC.

The chain joins TRBV6-5 to TRBJ2-5, with D perhaps assigned TRBD1 or TRBD2 (5 bases each). V lost 7 bases, J lost 7 bases, and 19 bases lay in between. The CDR3 length is 14 residues. The germline gives CDR1 MNHEY, CDR2 SVGAGI. CDR3 region: CASTPSRVGGTQYF. CDR3 in DNA: TGTGCCAGCACCCCTTCCAGGGTAGGAGGGACCCAGTACTTC.

J is TRBJ1-1 and V is TRBV7-2; the D is unclear. This CDR3 is 15 amino acids long. Looked up from germline, CDR1 is SGHTA and CDR2 is FQGNSA. The V end was cut by 4 bases, the J end by 1 base, with 13 bases between. CDR3 amino acids: CASSSDGVRNTEAFF. CDR3 nucleotides: TGTGCCAGCAGCTCGGACGGAGTTAGGAACACTGAAGCTTTCTTT.

The rearrangement uses TRBV7-9 and TRBJ2-5, with TRBD1 matching over 7 bases. V dropped 6 bases and J dropped 1; count of bases not matched to a gene: 5. The CDR3 runs to 14 residues. From germline, CDR1 is SEHNR and CDR2 FQNEAQ (reference sequence). CDR3 loop: CASRSGTAQETQYF. CDR3 DNA sequence: TGTGCCAGCAGGTCCGGGACAGCCCAAGAGACCCAGTACTTC.

CDR3 sequence: CASSLFRKGSGELFF. CDR3 coding DNA: TGTGCCAGCAGCTTGTTCAGGAAGGGAAGCGGGGAGCTGTTTTTT. This chain joins TRBV7-6 and TRBJ2-2, with D unclear. This CDR3 spans 15 amino acids. Germline lookup yields CDR1 SGHVS and CDR2 FNYEAQ. The germline V and J ends were trimmed by 3 bases and 7 bases, with 15 bases remaining between them.

The V and J genes are TRBV5-1 and TRBJ1-5, with D possibly being TRBD1 (5 bases). This CDR3 has 15 amino acids. Germline V gives CDR1 SGHRS, CDR2 YFSETQ. V was pared by 0 bases and J by 5 bases, with 12 bases between. Here the CDR3 DNA reads TGCGCCAGCAGCTTGGGAGCAGGGCTCGATCAGCCCCAGCATTTT. Translated: CASSLGAGLDQPQHF.

The chain employs TRBV6-5 and TRBJ2-5; weak D call: TRBD2 (6 bases). The length of the CDR3 is 13 residues. Germline V gene lookup returns CDR1 MNHEY and CDR2 SVGAGI. The germline V and J ends were trimmed by 6 bases and 0 bases, with 8 bases remaining between them. The chain's CDR3 is CASRRTNQETQYF. CDR3 nucleotide sequence: TGTGCCAGCAGAAGGACTAACCAAGAGACCCAGTACTTC.

The chain recombines TRBV5-1 with TRBJ2-1; no definite D call. The germline V gene encodes CDR1 SGHRS and CDR2 YFSETQ. The germline V and J ends were trimmed by 0 bases and 6 bases, with 7 bases remaining between them. This CDR3 comprises 13 residues. Here the CDR3 DNA reads TGCGCCAGCAGCTTGGCTGGGCTCAATGAGCAGTTCTTC. Translated: CASSLAGLNEQFF.

The chain employs TRBV19 and TRBJ1-1, with 10 bases lining up with TRBD1. The junction had 7 bases not matched to a gene; V was cut back by 5 bases and J by 4 bases. Germline-derived CDR1 and CDR2 are LNHDA and SQIVND (reference sequence). The CDR3 has 15 residues. The DNA of the CDR3 is TGTGCCAGTAGTGCATGGGACAGGGGTGCCACTGAAGCTTTCTTT. This translates into CASSAWDRGATEAFF.